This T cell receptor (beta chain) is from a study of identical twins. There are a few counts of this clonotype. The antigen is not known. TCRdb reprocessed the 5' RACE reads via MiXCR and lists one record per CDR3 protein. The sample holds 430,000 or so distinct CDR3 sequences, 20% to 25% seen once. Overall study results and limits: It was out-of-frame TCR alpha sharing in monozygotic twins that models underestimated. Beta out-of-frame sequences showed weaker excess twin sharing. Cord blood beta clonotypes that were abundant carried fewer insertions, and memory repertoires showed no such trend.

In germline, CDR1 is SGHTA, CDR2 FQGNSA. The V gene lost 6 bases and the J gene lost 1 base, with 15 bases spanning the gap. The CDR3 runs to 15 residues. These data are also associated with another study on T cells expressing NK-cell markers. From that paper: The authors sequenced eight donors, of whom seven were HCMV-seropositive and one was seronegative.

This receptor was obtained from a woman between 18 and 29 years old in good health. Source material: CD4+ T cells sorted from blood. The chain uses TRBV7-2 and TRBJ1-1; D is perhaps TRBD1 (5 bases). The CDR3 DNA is TGTGCCAGCAGACCACGACAGATTTCGAACACTGAAGCTTTCTTT. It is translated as CASRPRQISNTEAFF. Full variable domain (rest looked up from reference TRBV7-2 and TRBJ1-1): GAGVSQSPSNKVTEKGKDVELRCDPISGHTALYWYRQSLGQGLEFLIYFQGNSAPDKSGLPSDRFSAERTGGSVSTLTIQRTQQEDSAVYLCASRPRQISNTEAFFGQGTRLTVV.